This T cell receptor (beta chain) emerged from a study of cytomegalovirus exposure and HLA in healthy donors. A note on this clone: Its antigen is not known.

Germline V gene data show CDR1 as WNHNN and CDR2 as SYGVQD (reference sequence). The CDR3 is 14 residues long. V was clipped by 8 bases and J by 3 bases; unmatched bases: 10. A multiplex PCR was run with 60 Vbeta primers and 13 Jbeta primers. The protocol was immunoSEQ multiplex PCR, while the TCRdb copy is restricted to in-frame clones and leaves out a portion. The profile shows approximately 170,000 clones, roughly 80% of them singletons. Study conclusions and caveats: Analyses of presence/absence relied on an assumption of roughly uniform sequencing depth across donors. Earlier results showed most TCR beta V segments being productive about 90% or about 30% of the time. In most subjects, TCR beta sequences reportedly gave accurate predictions of HLA-A and HLA-B alleles.

The chain joins TRBV10-1 to TRBJ2-7; TRBD1 matches 7 bases. This sequence was found in a man between 45 and 60 years old in good health and CMV-seropositive. The specimen sequenced was PBMCs. The CDR3 is CASPRDRDIYEQYF. CDR3 DNA sequence: TGCGCCAGCCCCAGAGACAGGGATATCTACGAGCAGTACTTC.